This T cell receptor (beta chain) was retrieved from a study of shared clonotypes between healthy human individuals. Study outcomes and limitations: The sharing of 4% to 5.5% of naive CD4 clonotypes was seen across a handful of donors.

This clone appeared a single time. What it binds is unknown. V shed 4 bases, J shed 4 bases, and the junction held 7 bases outside the gene matches. Germline assignment: CDR1 SNHLY and CDR2 FYNNEI. This CDR3 is built from 15 residues. Splitting of each subset's genomic DNA was done evenly across several immunoSEQ plates. Data came from immunoSEQ multiplex PCR; TCRdb stores just in-frame clones and leaves some out. The sample contains about 2.4 million clones, more than 85% of which appear only once. V gene TRBV2 combines with J gene TRBJ1-5; 7 bases fit TRBD1. Sequencing input: naive CD4+ T cells from PBMCs. Noted subset: CD45RA+ positively selected. This TCR was recovered from a man between 18 and 35 years old in good health. Some clones in this sample may be carry-over from other donors' samples. This CDR3 is CASSGRTGSNQPQHF. The CDR3 nucleotides read TGTGCCAGCAGTGGACGGACAGGATCTAATCAGCCCCAGCATTTT.